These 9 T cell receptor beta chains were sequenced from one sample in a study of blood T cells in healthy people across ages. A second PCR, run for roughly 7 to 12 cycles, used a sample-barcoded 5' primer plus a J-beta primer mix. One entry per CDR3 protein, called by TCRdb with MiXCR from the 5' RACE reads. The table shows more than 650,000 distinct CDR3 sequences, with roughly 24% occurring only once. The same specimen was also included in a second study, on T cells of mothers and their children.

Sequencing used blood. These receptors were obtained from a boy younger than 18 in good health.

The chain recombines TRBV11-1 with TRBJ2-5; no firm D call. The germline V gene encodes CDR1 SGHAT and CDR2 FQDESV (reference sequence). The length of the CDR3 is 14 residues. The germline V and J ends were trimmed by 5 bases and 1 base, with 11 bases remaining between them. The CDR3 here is CASSKEPVQETQYF. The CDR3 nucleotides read TGTGCCAGCAGCAAAGAACCGGTCCAAGAGACCCAGTACTTC.

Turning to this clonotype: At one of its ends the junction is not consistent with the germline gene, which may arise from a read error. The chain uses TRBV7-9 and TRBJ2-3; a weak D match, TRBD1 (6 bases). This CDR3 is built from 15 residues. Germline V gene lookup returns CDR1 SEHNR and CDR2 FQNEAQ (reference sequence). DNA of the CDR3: TGTGCCAGCAGCCAACGACAGGCTAGCACAGATGCGCAGTATTTT. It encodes CASSQRQASTDAQYF.

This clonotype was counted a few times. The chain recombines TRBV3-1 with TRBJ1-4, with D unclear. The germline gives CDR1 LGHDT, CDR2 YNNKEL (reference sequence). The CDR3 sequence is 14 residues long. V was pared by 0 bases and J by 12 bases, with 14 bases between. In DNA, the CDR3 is TGTGCCAGCAGCCAAGAAAGGCTGATCCGGGAACTGTTTTTT. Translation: CASSQERLIRELFF.

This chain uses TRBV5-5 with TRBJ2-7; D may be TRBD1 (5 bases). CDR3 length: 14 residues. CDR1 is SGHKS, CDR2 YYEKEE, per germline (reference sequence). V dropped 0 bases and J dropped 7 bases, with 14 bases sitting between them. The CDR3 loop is CASSLVWAGIEQYF. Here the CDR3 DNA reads TGTGCCAGCAGCTTGGTCTGGGCAGGGATTGAGCAGTACTTC.

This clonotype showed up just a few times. CDR3 amino acids: CASSLDLGAYNEQFF. The CDR3 DNA reads TGCGCCAGCAGCTTGGATTTGGGAGCATACAATGAGCAGTTCTTC. The chain recombines TRBV5-1 with TRBJ2-1; TRBD2 is a possible D gene (5 bases). From germline, CDR1 is SGHRS and CDR2 YFSETQ. V lost 0 bases to trimming and J lost 4 bases, with 11 bases between them. The CDR3 covers 15 residues.

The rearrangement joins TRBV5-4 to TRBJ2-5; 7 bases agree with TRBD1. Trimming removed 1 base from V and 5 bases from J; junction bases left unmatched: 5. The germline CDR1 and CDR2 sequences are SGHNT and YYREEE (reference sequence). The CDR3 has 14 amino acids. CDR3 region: CASSLQGDRETQYF. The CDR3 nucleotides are TGTGCCAGCAGCTTGCAGGGGGATAGGGAGACCCAGTACTTC. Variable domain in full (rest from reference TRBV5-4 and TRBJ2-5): ETGVTQSPTHLIKTRGQQVTLRCSSQSGHNTVSWYQQALGQGPQFIFQYYREEENGRGNFPPRFSGLQFPNYSSELNVNALELDDSALYLCASSLQGDRETQYFGPGTRLLVL.

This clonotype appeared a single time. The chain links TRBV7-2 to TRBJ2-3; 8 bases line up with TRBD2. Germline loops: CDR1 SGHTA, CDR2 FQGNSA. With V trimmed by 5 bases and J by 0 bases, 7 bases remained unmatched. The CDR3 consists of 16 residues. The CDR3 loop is CASSRPGLGSTDTQYF. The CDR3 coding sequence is TGTGCCAGCAGCCGACCGGGACTAGGGAGCACAGATACGCAGTATTTT.

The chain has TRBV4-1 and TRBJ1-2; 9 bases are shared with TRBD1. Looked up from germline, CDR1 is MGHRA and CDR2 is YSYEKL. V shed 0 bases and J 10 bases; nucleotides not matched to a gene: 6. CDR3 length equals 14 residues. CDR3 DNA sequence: TGCGCCAGCAGCCAAGAAGGGACAGGGAATGACTACACCTTC. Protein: CASSQEGTGNDYTF.

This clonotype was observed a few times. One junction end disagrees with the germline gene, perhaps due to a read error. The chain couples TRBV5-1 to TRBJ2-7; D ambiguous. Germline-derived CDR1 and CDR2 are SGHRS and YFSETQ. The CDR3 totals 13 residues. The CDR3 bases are TGCGCCAGCAGCTTGGTGGCAGCCTACGAGCAGTGCTTC. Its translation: CASSLVAAYEQCF. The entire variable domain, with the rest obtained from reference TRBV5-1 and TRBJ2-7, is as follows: KAGVTQTPRYLIKTRGQQVTLSCSPISGHRSVSWYQQTPGQGLQFLFEYFSETQRNKGNFPGRFSGRQFSNSRSEMNVSTLELGDSALYLCASSLVAAYEQCFGPGTRLTVT.